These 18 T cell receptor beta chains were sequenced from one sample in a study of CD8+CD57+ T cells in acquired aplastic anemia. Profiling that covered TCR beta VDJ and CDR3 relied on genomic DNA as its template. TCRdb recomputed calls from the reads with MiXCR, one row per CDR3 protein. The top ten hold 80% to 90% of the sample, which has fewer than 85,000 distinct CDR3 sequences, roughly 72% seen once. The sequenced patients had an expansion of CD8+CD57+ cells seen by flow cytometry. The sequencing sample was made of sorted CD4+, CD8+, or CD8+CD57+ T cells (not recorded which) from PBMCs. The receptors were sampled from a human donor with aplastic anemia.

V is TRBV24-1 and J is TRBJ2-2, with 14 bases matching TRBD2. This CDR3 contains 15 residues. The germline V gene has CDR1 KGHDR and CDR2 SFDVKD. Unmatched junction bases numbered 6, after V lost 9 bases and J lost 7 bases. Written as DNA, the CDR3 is TGTGCCACCGCTCGGACTAGCGGGGGGAGCGGGGAGCTGTTTTTT. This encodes CATARTSGGSGELFF.

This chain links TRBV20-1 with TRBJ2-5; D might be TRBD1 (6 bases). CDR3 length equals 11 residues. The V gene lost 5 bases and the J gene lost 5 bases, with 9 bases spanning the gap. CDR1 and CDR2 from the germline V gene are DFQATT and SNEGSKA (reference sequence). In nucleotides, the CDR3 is TGCAGTGCTCACAGGGAGGAGACCCAGTACTTC. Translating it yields CSAHREETQYF.

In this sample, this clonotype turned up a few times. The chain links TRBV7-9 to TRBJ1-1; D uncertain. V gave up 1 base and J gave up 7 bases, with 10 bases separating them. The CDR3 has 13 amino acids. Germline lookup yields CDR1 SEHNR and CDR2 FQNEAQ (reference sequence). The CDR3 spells CASSLGQYGEAFF. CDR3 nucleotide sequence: TGTGCCAGCAGCTTAGGGCAATACGGTGAAGCTTTCTTT.

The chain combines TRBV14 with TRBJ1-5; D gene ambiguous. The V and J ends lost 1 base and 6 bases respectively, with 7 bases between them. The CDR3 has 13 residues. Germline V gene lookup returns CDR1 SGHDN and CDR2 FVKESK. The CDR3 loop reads CASSQAVGQPQHF. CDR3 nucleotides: TGTGCCAGCAGCCAAGCCGTGGGTCAGCCCCAGCATTTT.

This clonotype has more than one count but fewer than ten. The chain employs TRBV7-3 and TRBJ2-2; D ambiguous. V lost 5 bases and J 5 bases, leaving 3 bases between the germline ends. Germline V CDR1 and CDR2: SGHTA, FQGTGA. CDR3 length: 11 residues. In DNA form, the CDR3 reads TGTGCCAGCAGCCGAACCGGGGAGCTGTTTTTT. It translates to CASSRTGELFF.

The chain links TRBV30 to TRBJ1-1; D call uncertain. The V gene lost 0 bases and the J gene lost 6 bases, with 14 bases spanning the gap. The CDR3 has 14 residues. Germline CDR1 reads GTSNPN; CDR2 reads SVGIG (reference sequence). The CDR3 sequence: CAWSVFRNAAEAFF. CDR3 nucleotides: TGTGCCTGGAGTGTATTTCGGAATGCGGCTGAAGCTTTCTTT.

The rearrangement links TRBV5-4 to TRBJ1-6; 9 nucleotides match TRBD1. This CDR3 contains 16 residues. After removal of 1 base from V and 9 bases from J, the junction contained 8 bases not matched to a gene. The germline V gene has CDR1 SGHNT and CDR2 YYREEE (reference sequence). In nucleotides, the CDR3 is TGTGCCAGCAGCTTGATTTGGGGACAGGGAGGTTCACCCCTCCACTTT. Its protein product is CASSLIWGQGGSPLHF.

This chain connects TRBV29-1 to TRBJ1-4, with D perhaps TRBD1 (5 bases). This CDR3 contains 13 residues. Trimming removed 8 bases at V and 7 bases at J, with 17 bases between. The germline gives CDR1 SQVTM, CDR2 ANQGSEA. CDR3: CSFLRVGVEKLFF. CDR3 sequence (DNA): TGCAGCTTCCTCAGGGTAGGGGTTGAAAAACTGTTTTTT.

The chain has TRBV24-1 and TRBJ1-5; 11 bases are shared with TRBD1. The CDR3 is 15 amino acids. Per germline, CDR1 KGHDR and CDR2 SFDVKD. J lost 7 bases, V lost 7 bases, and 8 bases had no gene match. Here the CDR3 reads CATSTGTGGKQPQHF. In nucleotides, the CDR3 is TGTGCCACCAGCACCGGGACAGGGGGGAAACAGCCCCAGCATTTT.

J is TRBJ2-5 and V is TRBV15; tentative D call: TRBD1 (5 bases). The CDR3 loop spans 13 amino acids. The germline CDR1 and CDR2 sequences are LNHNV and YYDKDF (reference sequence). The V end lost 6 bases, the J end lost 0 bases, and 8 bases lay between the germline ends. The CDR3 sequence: CATSNRHQETQYF. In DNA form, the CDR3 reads TGTGCCACCAGTAACAGGCACCAAGAGACCCAGTACTTC.

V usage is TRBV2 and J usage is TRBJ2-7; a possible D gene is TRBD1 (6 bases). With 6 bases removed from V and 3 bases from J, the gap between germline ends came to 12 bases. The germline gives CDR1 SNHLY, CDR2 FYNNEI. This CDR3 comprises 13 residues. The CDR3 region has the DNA TGTGCCAGCAGCCAATCGGACAGCTACGAGCAGTACTTC. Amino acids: CASSQSDSYEQYF.

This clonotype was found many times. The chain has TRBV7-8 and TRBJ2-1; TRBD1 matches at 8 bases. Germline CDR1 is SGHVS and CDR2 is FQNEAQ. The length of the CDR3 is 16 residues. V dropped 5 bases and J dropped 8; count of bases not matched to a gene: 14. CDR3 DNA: TGTGCCAGCAGCCCACGGACAGGGAATTTGTTCGATGAGCAGTTCTTC. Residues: CASSPRTGNLFDEQFF.

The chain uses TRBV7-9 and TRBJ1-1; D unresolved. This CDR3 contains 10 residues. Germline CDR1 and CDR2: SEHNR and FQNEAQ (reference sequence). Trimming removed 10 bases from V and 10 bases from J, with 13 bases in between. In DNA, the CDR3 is TGTGCCACCGCAGCGGCGGGAGCTTTCTTT. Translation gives CATAAAGAFF.

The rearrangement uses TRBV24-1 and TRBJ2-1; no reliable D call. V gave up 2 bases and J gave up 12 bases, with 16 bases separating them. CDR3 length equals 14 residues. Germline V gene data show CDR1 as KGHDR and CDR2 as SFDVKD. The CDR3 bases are TGTGCCACCAGTGATTCCCGTTGGTCACCCGGGCAGTTCTTC. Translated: CATSDSRWSPGQFF.

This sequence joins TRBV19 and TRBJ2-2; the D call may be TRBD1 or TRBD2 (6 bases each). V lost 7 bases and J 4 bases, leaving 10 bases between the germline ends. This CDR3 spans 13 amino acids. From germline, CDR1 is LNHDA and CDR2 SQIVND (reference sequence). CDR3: CASKGGGTGELFF. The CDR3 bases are TGTGCCAGTAAAGGGGGAGGCACCGGGGAGCTGTTTTTT.

CDR3 coding DNA: TGTGCCAGCAGTAAGGGGAGGACGGCGGGCTATGAGCAGTTCTTC. Protein sequence: CASSKGRTAGYEQFF. The V and J genes are TRBV2 and TRBJ2-1, with D tentatively TRBD2 (6 bases). Trimming took off 5 bases at V and 8 bases at J, with 19 bases between the two ends. The CDR3 consists of 15 residues. The germline V gene has CDR1 SNHLY and CDR2 FYNNEI.

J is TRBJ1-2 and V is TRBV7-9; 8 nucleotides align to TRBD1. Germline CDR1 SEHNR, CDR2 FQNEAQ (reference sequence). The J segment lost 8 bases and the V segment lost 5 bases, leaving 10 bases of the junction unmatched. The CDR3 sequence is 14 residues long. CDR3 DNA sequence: TGTGCCAGCAGCCTAGGAACAGGGGGTAGCGGCTACACCTTC. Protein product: CASSLGTGGSGYTF.

Here the CDR3 DNA reads TGTGCCAGCCGGACAGACCAAGAGACCCAGTACTTC. Its translation is CASRTDQETQYF. The chain combines TRBV7-2 with TRBJ2-5, with D perhaps TRBD1 (6 bases). V lost 8 bases to trimming and J lost 0 bases, with 7 bases between them. Looked up from germline, CDR1 is SGHTA and CDR2 is FQGNSA. The CDR3 extends over 12 amino acids. Complete variable domain (other parts from reference TRBV7-2 and TRBJ2-5): GAGVSQSPSNKVTEKGKDVELRCDPISGHTALYWYRQSLGQGLEFLIYFQGNSAPDKSGLPSDRFSAERTGGSVSTLTIQRTQQEDSAVYLCASRTDQETQYFGPGTRLLVL.